The 5 T cell receptor beta chains below all came from one sample that was sequenced in a study of cytotoxic CD8 clonotypes in ibrutinib-treated CLL. The data were produced by immunoSEQ multiplex PCR, yet TCRdb's version contains in-frame clones alone and is incomplete. The data show about 200,000 clones, just over 70% seen once. The sequencing here drew on PBMCs, taken after 12 months of ibrutinib treatment. The receptors originated from a human donor with chronic lymphocytic leukemia.

This clone was counted a few times. The chain recombines TRBV14 with TRBJ1-2; the D is unclear. The CDR3 runs to 13 residues. The germline gives CDR1 SGHDN, CDR2 FVKESK. The V and J ends lost 0 bases and 8 bases respectively, with 10 bases between them. The CDR3 bases are TGTGCCAGCAGCCAAGAGGACGCCGTCGGCTACACCTTC. This gives the protein CASSQEDAVGYTF.

This clone came up a few times. V is TRBV6-5 and J is TRBJ2-1; 8 bases align to TRBD1. The germline V gene encodes CDR1 MNHEY and CDR2 SVGAGI. This CDR3 has 13 amino acids. Trimming took 6 bases from V and 9 from J; bases not matched to a gene: 7. The CDR3 bases are TGTGCCAGCAGCCGGACAGGGAAGGGTGAGCAGTTCTTC. Its translation is CASSRTGKGEQFF.

This clone was observed a handful of times. The rearrangement links TRBV7-2 to TRBJ2-1, with no clear D. Trimming took 2 bases from V and 7 from J, leaving 12 bases between them. This CDR3 has 14 amino acids. Germline CDR1 and CDR2: SGHTA and FQGNSA. This CDR3 reads CASSLQTLGNEQFF. DNA of the CDR3: TGTGCCAGCAGCTTACAGACCCTTGGGAATGAGCAGTTCTTC.

This chain joins TRBV9 and TRBJ2-1; D is unclear. CDR3 length: 15 amino acids. V lost 0 bases, J lost 6 bases, and 13 bases lay in between. Germline-derived CDR1 and CDR2 are SGDLS and YYNGEE. The CDR3: CASSVEPRAVNEQFF. CDR3 DNA sequence: TGTGCCAGCAGCGTAGAGCCTAGGGCGGTCAATGAGCAGTTCTTC.

V gene TRBV6-5 combines with J gene TRBJ1-6; tentative D call: TRBD1 (6 bases). The germline gives CDR1 MNHEY, CDR2 SVGAGI. The CDR3 runs to 15 residues. V lost 5 bases to trimming and J lost 3 bases, with 11 bases between them. In DNA form, the CDR3 reads TGTGCCAGCAGTCCCCGGGACAACTATAATTCACCCCTCCACTTT. This encodes CASSPRDNYNSPLHF.